A single sample gave rise to the 17 T cell receptor beta chains below, sequenced in a study of T cells in Graves' hyperthyroidism and ophthalmopathy. Amplification of TCR beta CDR3 regions used RNA as the template. In the first-round RT-PCR of the TCR CDR3, the HTBI primer set was used. Via MiXCR, TCRdb re-called the multiplex PCR reads, giving one row per CDR3 protein. Of some 440,000 distinct CDR3 sequences in the sample, around 16% were seen once. Source material: blood. The receptor source for this set is a woman aged 18-30 years with Graves' hyperthyroidism.

The rearrangement joins TRBV6-2 or TRBV6-3 to TRBJ2-4; weak D call: TRBD1 (6 bases). There are 15 residues in the CDR3. Trimming shortened V by 2 bases and J by 6 bases, and 14 bases separated the two germline ends. CDR1 is MNHEY, CDR2 SVGEGT, per germline. This CDR3 reads CASSYPGQQRNIQYF. In nucleotides, the CDR3 is TGTGCCAGCAGTTACCCAGGACAGCAAAGAAACATTCAGTACTTC.

In this sample, this clonotype turned up many times. The chain has TRBV7-9 and TRBJ2-7; tentative D call: TRBD1 (5 bases). This CDR3 spans 14 amino acids. V lost 5 bases to trimming and J lost 4 bases, with 15 bases between them. Germline V CDR1 and CDR2: SEHNR, FQNEAQ (reference sequence). CDR3 in DNA: TGTGCCAGCAGCCCAGCAGGGTCTTCGTACGAGCAGTACTTC. Residues: CASSPAGSSYEQYF.

This clonotype has ten or more counts. The chain employs TRBV5-1 and TRBJ2-1; D remains ambiguous. CDR1 and CDR2 from the germline V gene are SGHRS and YFSETQ. Trimming took off 0 bases at V and 7 bases at J, with 14 bases between the two ends. CDR3 length equals 15 residues. CDR3 DNA: TGCGCCAGCAGCTTGGTGGCGGATTGGTGGAATGAGCAGTTCTTC. As protein: CASSLVADWWNEQFF.

This sequence joins TRBV28 and TRBJ2-3; 15 bases fit TRBD2. In germline, CDR1 is MDHEN, CDR2 SYDVKM. The CDR3 loop spans 19 amino acids. CDR3 sequence reads: CATKGRGLAGGLGTDTQYF. CDR3 DNA: TGTGCGACCAAGGGGAGGGGACTAGCGGGAGGACTAGGGACAGATACGCAGTATTTT. The full variable domain, rest sourced from reference TRBV28 and TRBJ2-3, is DVKVTQSSRYLVKRTGEKVFLECVQDMDHENMFWYRQDPGLGLRLIYFSYDVKMKEKGDIPEGYSVSREKKERFSLILESASTNQTSMYLCATKGRGLAGGLGTDTQYFGPGTRLTVL.

At least ten counts were recorded for this clonotype. This chain uses TRBV20-1 with TRBJ2-1; D remains ambiguous. The germline gives CDR1 DFQATT, CDR2 SNEGSKA (reference sequence). V lost 3 bases and J 9 bases, leaving 12 bases between the germline ends. This CDR3 region has 12 residues. This CDR3 is CSARRPGVEQFF. CDR3 in DNA: TGCAGTGCTAGGCGCCCAGGCGTTGAGCAGTTCTTC.

This clonotype has a handful of counts. The V gene is TRBV19, the J gene TRBJ2-7; D is unresolved. CDR1 and CDR2 (germline): LNHDA, SQIVND (reference sequence). V lost 6 bases and J 0 bases, leaving 12 bases between the germline ends. The CDR3 is 14 amino acids. DNA for the CDR3: TGTGCCAGTAGCCTGGACGTCAGCTCCTACGAGCAGTACTTC. Protein: CASSLDVSSYEQYF.

This clonotype was recorded many times. This chain uses TRBV2 with TRBJ2-5; the match to TRBD2 covers 12 bases. Germline V gene lookup returns CDR1 SNHLY and CDR2 FYNNEI. The CDR3 sequence is 17 residues long. After removal of 4 bases from V and 1 base from J, the junction contained 7 bases not matched to a gene. DNA of the CDR3: TGTGCCAGCAGTGTAAGCGGACTAGCGGGGATCCAAGAGACCCAGTACTTC. Protein product: CASSVSGLAGIQETQYF. Drawing the rest from reference TRBV2 and TRBJ2-5, the complete variable domain is EPEVTQTPSHQVTQMGQEVILRCVPISNHLYFYWYRQILGQKVEFLVSFYNNEISEKSEIFDDQFSVERPDGSNFTLKIRSTKLEDSAMYFCASSVSGLAGIQETQYFGPGTRLLVL.

This clonotype has only one observation. The conserved phenylalanine or tryptophan normally closing the CDR3 is absent here, so this likely arose from a read error. V gene TRBV11-2 combines with J gene TRBJ2-1; TRBD2 might be the D (5 bases). The CDR3 contains 16 residues. Germline values: CDR1 SGHAT, CDR2 FQNNGV. Trimming removed 5 bases from V and 1 base from J, with 15 bases in between. As DNA, the CDR3 is TGTGCCAGCAGCACATACAGAGGGCGGTCCTACAATGAGCAGTTCTCC. This sequence encodes CASSTYRGRSYNEQFS.

This clonotype came up a few times. V usage is TRBV4-1 and J usage is TRBJ2-1; a weak D match, TRBD2 (6 bases). The germline V gene encodes CDR1 MGHRA and CDR2 YSYEKL. This CDR3 has 16 amino acids. With 7 bases removed from V and 0 bases from J, the gap between germline ends came to 16 bases. The CDR3 DNA sequence: TGCGCCAGCATTGGGGGGAGCGGGCACTCCTACAATGAGCAGTTCTTC. Amino acid sequence: CASIGGSGHSYNEQFF.

In this sample, this clonotype turned up a few times. The V call is TRBV19, the J call TRBJ2-5, with 7 bases identical to TRBD1. Trimming cost V 1 base and J 6 bases; bases outside gene matches: 5. Germline-derived CDR1 and CDR2 are LNHDA and SQIVND (reference sequence). This CDR3 has 14 residues. The CDR3 loop reads CASSIATGWKTQYF. DNA of the CDR3: TGTGCCAGTAGTATAGCGACAGGGTGGAAGACCCAGTACTTC.

At least ten counts were recorded for this clonotype. This rearrangement joins TRBV20-1 to TRBJ2-1; TRBD2 is a possible D gene (5 bases). Trimming shortened V by 4 bases and J by 6 bases, and 10 bases separated the two germline ends. This CDR3 has 12 residues. Germline V gives CDR1 DFQATT, CDR2 SNEGSKA (reference sequence). The CDR3 protein is CSANGLANEQFF. The CDR3 DNA follows: TGCAGTGCTAACGGACTTGCCAATGAGCAGTTCTTC.

J is TRBJ1-5 and V is TRBV10-3, with D perhaps matching TRBD1 (6 bases). This CDR3 contains 12 residues. V was shortened by 2 bases and J by 11 bases, with 10 bases between the two germline ends. Per germline, CDR1 ENHRY and CDR2 SYGVKD. CDR3 in amino acids: CAISEGGSTQHF. In DNA, the CDR3 is TGTGCCATCAGTGAGGGGGGCTCGACCCAGCATTTT.

Points on this clonotype: A much larger clone lies one base from this, so it may be a read error. The chain joins TRBV9 to TRBJ2-7; 10 positions agree with TRBD1. The CDR3 spans 15 residues. Germline lookup yields CDR1 SGDLS and CDR2 YYNGEE. The CDR3 DNA sequence: TGTGCCAGCAGCGCCACCGGGACAGGGGCCTACGAGCAGAACTTC. It specifies CASSATGTGAYEQNF.

The chain joins TRBV7-3 to TRBJ2-5; TRBD2 agrees at 16 bases. V shed 5 bases, J shed 9 bases, and the junction held 12 bases outside the gene matches. Germline-derived CDR1 and CDR2 are SGHTA and FQGTGA. The CDR3 consists of 17 residues. As DNA, the CDR3 is TGTGCCAGCAGCCCCACCGGGACTAGCGGGGGGGGGGGGGCCCAGTACTTC. Encoded protein: CASSPTGTSGGGGAQYF.

This clonotype was picked up many times. The V call is TRBV20-1, the J call TRBJ2-7; D uncertain. Trimming removed 3 bases from V and 0 bases from J, with 12 bases in between. The CDR3 extends over 14 amino acids. Germline V gives CDR1 DFQATT, CDR2 SNEGSKA (reference sequence). In DNA, the CDR3 is TGCAGTGCTAGGACGTCAGCCAACTCCTACGAGCAGTACTTC. Encoded protein: CSARTSANSYEQYF.

The rearrangement uses TRBV5-8 and TRBJ2-1; D is undetermined. Trimming took off 5 bases at V and 12 bases at J, with 12 bases between the two ends. Per the germline V gene, CDR1 is SGHTS and CDR2 is YDEGEE. This CDR3 has 11 amino acids. Here the CDR3 DNA reads TGTGCCAGCAGAAAGAATCTGGGGCAGTTCTTC. As protein: CASRKNLGQFF.

The chain recombines TRBV28 with TRBJ2-4, with D possibly matching TRBD2 (6 bases). Trimming stripped 4 bases from V and 6 bases from J, with 7 bases between. Germline CDR1 and CDR2: MDHEN and SYDVKM. The CDR3 is 12 residues long. The CDR3 DNA reads as TGTGCCAGCAGTTACGGGGGAAACATTCAGTACTTC. Protein product: CASSYGGNIQYF.